Sequencing of this T cell receptor beta chain was carried out in a study of T cell clones after liver transplantation (dated by TCRdb to about 2019). In terms of the full investigation: The samples were obtained from ITN030ST, a randomized trial that attempted immunosuppression withdrawal within 2 years after liver transplantation. Donor-reactive T cell clones were identified by TCRbeta sequencing after a pre-transplant mixed lymphocyte reaction and then tracked in post-transplant blood. As an antigen-independent comparator for the donor-reactive sequences, third party-reactive TCRbeta sequences from pre-transplant MLRs were identified as well. Three of the eight recipients were HCV-positive; the others were transplanted for non-autoimmune, non-viral indications. The subjects received no induction therapy and were kept on standard immunosuppression until randomization at 12-24 months post-transplant. To count as tolerant, a recipient had to stay completely off immunosuppression for at least one year without liver enzymes climbing beyond twice the upper limit of normal. Blood samples were collected pre-transplant, pre-randomization before withdrawal, and post-randomization after either complete withdrawal or failed withdrawal. The study cohort included 8 liver transplant recipients, of whom 3 were classified as tolerant and 5 as non-tolerant.

Thawed unstimulated PBMCs were stained for CD3, CD4 and CD8 and FACS-sorted into CD3+CD4+ and CD3+CD8+ populations. Each of the 8 studied subjects was randomized to immunosuppression withdrawal. The Qiagen DNeasy Blood and Tissue Kit was used for isolation of genomic DNA. Frozen genomic DNA underwent high-throughput TCRbeta CDR3 sequencing by immunoSEQ, including PCR amplification, mapping, bias correction and internal controls. Regarding the original processing steps: Only productive rearrangements were retained, with each unique TCRbeta sequence defined by its CDR3 nucleotide sequence together with its V and J gene. A sequence counted as donor-reactive only if the sequence showed at least 5-fold expansion in CFSE-low cells compared with unstimulated pre-transplant cells and had a frequency of at least 0.01%. Per-subject minimum frequency thresholds, based on the lowest-template unstimulated sample, ensured at least 90% detection power. Jensen-Shannon divergence between the top 1000 TCRbeta sequences post-transplant and pre-transplant was used to measure repertoire turnover. Two-sided Fisher's exact tests were used to test for changes in the detection of donor-reactive sequences. Imported from immuneACCESS, the table was reduced by TCRdb to in-frame sequences with V and J called. These copies leave out some clones; in studies compared against another copy, an unresolved V gene accounts for under half, and the cause of the remainder is not known. V, J and clone size are taken as reported in that table, and D and trimming were inferred from the DNA itself. Present in this sample are some 61,000 clones, around 70% of which were seen just once. The ten largest account for around 9.1% of the sample.

Measured from the cysteine to the phenylalanine, the CDR3 is 16 residues long. Kept here is only the CDR3 DNA, which spans 48 bases and is read in frame from base 1. Clipping removes 6 bases from V and 0 bases from J, with 12 as the unmatched junction base count. According to the germline V gene (reference sequence), CDR1 reads SGHNT and CDR2 reads YYREEE. Note on this clone: Its antigen remains undetermined. No clone much larger than this one lies a single base away; base qualities are absent.

The investigation overall reported the following: Donor-reactive sequences declined more than third party-reactive ones, suggesting partial antigen-specific deletion unrelated to withdrawal success. Once repertoire turnover was taken into account, donor-reactive detection showed a significant reduction for CD4 in 7 of 8 subjects and for CD8 in 8 of 8. In two subjects, low numbers of available donor cells limited the measurable donor-reactive repertoire. Because no allograft tissue specimens were available, donor-reactive T cells may have migrated into the graft instead of being deleted. The conclusions were preliminary, being limited by small, heterogeneous patient numbers and by non-standardized post-transplant time points. In 5 of 8 subjects, regardless of tolerance or HCV status, circulating donor-reactive CD4 TCRbeta sequences dropped significantly post-transplant.

Sequencing was performed on CD4+ T cells from blood, taken at the 22-month timepoint. The source of this sequence is a human patient who received a liver transplant. Post transplant, some T cells may arise from the graft donor. The rearranged chain carries TRBV5-4 and TRBJ2-7; TRBD1 agrees with 7 junctional bases. The CDR3 protein: CASTVKGAPFSYEQYF. The DNA sequence follows: TGTGCCAGCACCGTAAAGGGGGCCCCCTTCTCCTACGAGCAGTACTTC.